This T cell receptor beta chain was recorded in a study of cytomegalovirus exposure and HLA in healthy donors. Turning to the study itself: As an earlier analysis found, roughly 170 million T cells yielded fewer than 130 million unique TCR beta sequences.

The PCR made use of 60 Vbeta and 13 Jbeta primers. Profiling relied on immunoSEQ multiplex PCR, and the TCRdb table lists in-frame clones only, not all of them. The table records fewer than 200,000 clones, 87% of them present only once. CDR1 and CDR2 from the germline V gene are MDHEN and SYDVKM. The CDR3 has 14 residues. This sequence joins TRBV28 and TRBJ2-5; maybe TRBD1 (6 bases). The better agreement between TRBJ2-7 and the DNA end casts doubt on the J call. The sequence was obtained from a boy aged 2-15 years in good health and CMV-seronegative. The sequencing sample was made of PBMCs. The CDR3 region has the DNA TGTGCCAGCAGACGTGCCGGGACACAATACGAGCAGTACTTC. Its protein is CASRRAGTQYEQYF.